This passage covers 5 T cell receptor beta chains from one sample sequenced in a study of blood T cells in healthy people across ages. The second PCR ran about 6 to 12 cycles with a sample-barcoded 5' primer and J-beta primers. One entry per CDR3 protein, called by TCRdb with MiXCR from the 5' RACE reads. The profile shows around 1,500,000 distinct CDR3 sequences, 28% of them singletons. The sequenced sample consisted of blood. All receptors derive from a woman aged 25 to 39 in good health.

In this sample, this clonotype turned up a few times. V usage is TRBV7-2 and J usage is TRBJ2-3; 9 bases fit TRBD2. CDR1 is SGHTA and CDR2 is FQGNSA in the germline V gene. The CDR3 spans 14 residues. The trim removed 7 bases at V and 2 bases at J, leaving 4 bases unmatched. As DNA, the CDR3 is TGTGCCAGCAAGGCGGGAGGGTACACAGATACGCAGTATTTT. It yields the protein CASKAGGYTDTQYF.

This chain uses TRBV11-2 with TRBJ2-7, with D possibly TRBD2 on 5 matching bases. Per the germline V gene, CDR1 is SGHAT and CDR2 is FQNNGV. The CDR3 totals 13 residues. Between the trimmed V and J ends, which lost 1 base and 6 bases, there was a span of 10 bases. For the CDR3, the DNA is TGTGCCAGCAGCTTAGGTGGACTCTGCGAGCAGTACTTC. It encodes CASSLGGLCEQYF. Complete variable domain (other parts from reference TRBV11-2 and TRBJ2-7): EAGVAQSPRYKIIEKRQSVAFWCNPISGHATLYWYQQILGQGPKLLIQFQNNGVVDDSQLPKDRFSAERLKGVDSTLKIQPAKLEDSAVYLCASSLGGLCEQYFGPGTRLTVT.

The rearrangement joins TRBV20-1 to TRBJ2-1, with D unclear. Trimming pared 1 base from V and 9 bases from J, leaving 13 bases between. Germline V gene lookup returns CDR1 DFQATT and CDR2 SNEGSKA (reference sequence). This CDR3 comprises 13 residues. Here the CDR3 reads CSARVPLNSEQFF. The CDR3 DNA sequence: TGCAGTGCTAGAGTCCCTCTAAACAGTGAGCAGTTCTTC.

Points on this clonotype: A much larger clone is a single base away; this may be a read error. V is TRBV6-1 and J is TRBJ2-5; D may be TRBD1 (6 bases). This CDR3 comprises 15 residues. Looked up from germline, CDR1 is MNHNS and CDR2 is SASEGT. The DNA of the CDR3 is TGTGCCAGCAGTGAAAGCAGCGGAGCAGGGGAGACCCACTACTTC. It translates to CASSESSGAGETHYF.

As concerns this clonotype: A single base separates this from a much larger clone, so it may be a read error. The chain carries TRBV29-1 and TRBJ2-1; 7 bases agree with TRBD2. The DNA end is a closer match to TRBJ2-7, so the J assignment may be wrong. Germline V gene lookup returns CDR1 SQVTM and CDR2 ANQGSEA. This CDR3 region has 15 residues. CDR3 region: CSVEVGDYSYNEQYF. The DNA of the CDR3 is TGCAGCGTTGAAGTTGGGGACTATTCCTACAATGAGCAGTACTTC.